The entry below describes one T cell receptor (beta chain). In the source study's methods: Cell counts per sample came from amplifying reference gene primers. Sequenced by immunoSEQ multiplex PCR; TCRdb stores in-frame clones only, minus some. The V and J calls and clone size were taken over from that table, and D and trimming were inferred from the DNA. The top ten hold about a quarter of the sample, which has about 15,000 clones, roughly 88% seen once. This sample is drawn from a study of blood T cell repertoires in COVID-19. Study information: Some COVID-19 samples were acute and others convalescent; all came from the United States, Italy and Spain. Sources were T cells, B-cell-depleted T cells, or PBMCs; the material itself was cDNA or gDNA.

Per the germline V gene, CDR1 is MNHEY and CDR2 is SVGAGI. There are 13 residues in the CDR3. Trimming shortened V by 0 bases and J by 4 bases, and 6 bases separated the two germline ends. Source material: peripheral blood. The chain employs TRBV6-5 and TRBJ1-2; the D is unclear. This TCR came from a woman aged 45-60 years with active or convalescent COVID-19. The DNA for the CDR3 is TGTGCCAGCAGTTACTCTGGCAGCTATGGCTACACCTTC. Amino acids: CASSYSGSYGYTF.